This TCR beta chain emerged from a study of response to subunit inactivated influenza vaccine. Study-wide findings and caveats: The authors offered the suggestion that each seasonal influenza vaccination recruits few new T cells.

As regards this clonotype: Its target is not known.

The ends were cut back, 2 bases at V and 8 bases at J, with 27 bases in the middle. The germline CDR1 and CDR2 sequences are SGHVS and FQNEAQ. The CDR3 runs to 18 residues. TCRdb reprocessed the RT-PCR reads with MiXCR, giving one entry per CDR3 protein. The data show roughly 650,000 distinct CDR3 sequences, with around a sixth seen just once and roughly 11% held by the top ten. The V gene is TRBV7-8, the J gene TRBJ1-2; D uncertain. The sample here was PBMCs from blood, taken 12 days after vaccination. The source of this sequence is a man aged 45 to 65 who received an inactivated influenza vaccine. The CDR3 loop is CASSLSRAPLNSGSGYTF. The CDR3 region has the DNA TGTGCCAGCAGCTTATCTCGGGCCCCCTTGAACTCTGGCTCGGGCTACACCTTC.